What follows are 4 T cell receptor beta chains derived from one specimen sequenced in a study of neurological immune-mediated disorders. TCRdb re-called the 5' RACE reads through MiXCR, storing one row per CDR3 protein. Among about 59,000 distinct CDR3 sequences listed, about 4% were seen once. Sample: PBMCs. The receptors originated from a woman in her forties or fifties with multiple sclerosis.

This clonotype was counted at least ten times. The chain carries TRBV3-1 and TRBJ1-2, with D unclear. Trimming stripped 0 bases from V and 10 bases from J, with 6 bases between. The germline V gene has CDR1 LGHDT and CDR2 YNNKEL (reference sequence). The CDR3 consists of 11 residues. DNA for the CDR3: TGTGCCAGCAGCCAAGATCTGATCTACACCTTC. Protein product: CASSQDLIYTF.

This clonotype showed up many times. CDR3 nucleotide sequence: TGCGCCAGCAGCCAAGACGGGAACAGGGCTTACTCCTACGAGCAGTACTTC. It specifies CASSQDGNRAYSYEQYF. The chain links TRBV5-1 to TRBJ2-7; D may be TRBD1 (6 bases). The CDR3 runs 17 residues. In germline, CDR1 is SGHRS, CDR2 YFSETQ. V lost 4 bases and J 0 bases, leaving 20 bases between the germline ends.

This sequence joins TRBV5-1 and TRBJ2-1, with 10 nucleotides matching TRBD2. The CDR3 has 15 amino acids. The germline gives CDR1 SGHRS, CDR2 YFSETQ. J lost 5 bases, V lost 1 base, and 3 bases had no gene match. CDR3 protein: CASSLSLAGDNEQFF. The DNA for the CDR3 is TGCGCCAGCAGCTTGTCCCTAGCGGGGGACAATGAGCAGTTCTTC.

A few counts support this clonotype. The V gene is TRBV25-1, the J gene TRBJ1-1; possibly TRBD1 for D (6 bases). V was cut by 3 bases and J by 1 base, with 9 bases left in between. The CDR3 is made up of 14 amino acids. The germline V gene encodes CDR1 MGHDK and CDR2 SYGVNS. The CDR3, as DNA: TGTGCCAGCAGTGACTGGGACAAGAACACTGAAGCTTTCTTT. This codes for CASSDWDKNTEAFF.